Given below is one T cell receptor (beta chain) in context. The antigen it binds to is not known. Within one base of it there is no much larger clone, and no base qualities were kept. This entry belongs to a study of control samples from healthy donors and cancer patients (dated by TCRdb to 2018 to 2021). The germline V gene (reference sequence) gives CDR1 as LNHDA and CDR2 as SQIVND. Reading from cysteine to phenylalanine, the CDR3 counts 14 amino acids. Only the CDR3 portion is preserved as DNA: 42 bases, with reading frame beginning at the first base. The trim is 5 bases for V and 3 bases for J, with a gap of 10 bases between the germline ends. Library prep was done by the immunoSEQ multiplex PCR assay. Here the immuneACCESS table is served through TCRdb, limited to in-frame sequences with V and J called. Missing clones are a known gap in these copies; in checked studies unresolved V genes cover under half, and the rest lacks a known reason. The sample table shows around 200,000 clones, and approximately 92% are seen once. Together, the top ten hold more than 1.1% of the sample.

Material for sequencing was blood. This clonotype was sampled from a man younger than 35 in good health. The sequence joins TRBV19 to TRBJ2-2; there is no confident call for the D gene. The DNA is TGTGCCAGTAGTGATAGACTGGACACCGGGGAGCTGTTTTTT. This gives the protein CASSDRLDTGELFF. Reference TRBV19 and TRBJ2-2 proteins supply the regions before and after the CDR3; the full variable domain is: DGGITQSPKYLFRKEGQNVTLSCEQNLNHDAMYWYRQDPGQGLRLIYYSQIVNDFQKGDIAEGYSVSREKKESFPLTVTSAQKNPTAFYLCASSDRLDTGELFFGEGSRLTVL.